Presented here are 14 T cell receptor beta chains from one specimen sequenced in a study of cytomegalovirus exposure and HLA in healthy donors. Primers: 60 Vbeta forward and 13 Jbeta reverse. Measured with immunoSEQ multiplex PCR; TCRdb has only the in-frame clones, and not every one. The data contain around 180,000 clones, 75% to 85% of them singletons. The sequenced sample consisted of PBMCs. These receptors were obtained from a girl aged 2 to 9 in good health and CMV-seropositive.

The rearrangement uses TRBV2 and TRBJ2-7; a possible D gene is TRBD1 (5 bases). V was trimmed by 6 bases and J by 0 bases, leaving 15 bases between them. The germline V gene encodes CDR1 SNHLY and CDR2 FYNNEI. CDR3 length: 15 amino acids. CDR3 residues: CASSLTQVNSYEQYF. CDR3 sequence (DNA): TGTGCCAGCAGCCTGACACAGGTGAACTCCTACGAGCAGTACTTC.

CDR3 region: CAWSIEGGYTF. The CDR3 region has the DNA TGTGCCTGGAGTATTGAGGGAGGCTACACCTTC. The chain links TRBV30 to TRBJ1-2; D ambiguous. V lost 2 bases and J 8 bases, leaving 9 bases between the germline ends. Germline V gene sequence: CDR1 GTSNPN, CDR2 SVGIG (reference sequence). This CDR3 has 11 residues.

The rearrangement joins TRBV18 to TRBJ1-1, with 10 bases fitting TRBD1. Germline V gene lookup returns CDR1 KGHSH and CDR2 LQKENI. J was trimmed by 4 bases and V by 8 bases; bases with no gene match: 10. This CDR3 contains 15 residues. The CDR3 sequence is CASLSGQGYRTEAFF. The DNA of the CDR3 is TGTGCCAGCCTTTCGGGACAGGGGTATCGCACTGAAGCTTTCTTT. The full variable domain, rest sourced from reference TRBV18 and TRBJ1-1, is NAGVMQNPRHLVRRRGQEARLRCSPMKGHSHVYWYRQLPEEGLKFMVYLQKENIIDESGMPKERFSAEFPKEGPSILRIQQVVRGDSAAYFCASLSGQGYRTEAFFGQGTRLTVV.

In DNA, the CDR3 is TGTGCCAGCAGGCCGAGTGGGGCCAACACCGGGGAGCTGTTTTTT. Its translation is CASRPSGANTGELFF. The chain carries TRBV7-8 and TRBJ2-2, with D perhaps matching TRBD1 (5 bases). V dropped 6 bases and J dropped 2 bases, with 13 bases sitting between them. The CDR3 runs 15 residues. CDR1 and CDR2 (germline): SGHVS, FQNEAQ.

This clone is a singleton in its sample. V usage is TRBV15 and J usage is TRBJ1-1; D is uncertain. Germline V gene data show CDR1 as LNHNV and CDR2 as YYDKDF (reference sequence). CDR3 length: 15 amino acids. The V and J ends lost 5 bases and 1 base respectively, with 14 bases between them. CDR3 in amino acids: CATSPAEGSNTEAFF. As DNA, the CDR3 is TGTGCCACCAGCCCCGCCGAGGGATCGAACACTGAAGCTTTCTTT.

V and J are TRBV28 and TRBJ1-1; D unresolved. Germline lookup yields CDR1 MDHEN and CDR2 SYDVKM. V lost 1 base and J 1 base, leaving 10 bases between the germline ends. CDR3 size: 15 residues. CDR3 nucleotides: TGTGCCAGCAGTTTATTCGGTCGGTGGAACACTGAAGCTTTCTTT. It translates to CASSLFGRWNTEAFF.

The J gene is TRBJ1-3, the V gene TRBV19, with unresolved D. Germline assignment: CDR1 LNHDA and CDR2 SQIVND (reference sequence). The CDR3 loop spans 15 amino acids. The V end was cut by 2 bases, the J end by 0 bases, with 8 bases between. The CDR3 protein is CASSIRRDSGNTIYF. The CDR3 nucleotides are TGTGCCAGTAGTATAAGGCGGGACTCTGGAAACACCATATATTTT.

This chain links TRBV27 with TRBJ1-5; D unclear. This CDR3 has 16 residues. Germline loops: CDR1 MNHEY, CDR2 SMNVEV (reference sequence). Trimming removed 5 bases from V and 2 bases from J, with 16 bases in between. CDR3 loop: CASSPLEDFGNQPQHF. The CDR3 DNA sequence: TGTGCCAGCAGTCCCCTCGAGGATTTCGGCAATCAGCCCCAGCATTTT.

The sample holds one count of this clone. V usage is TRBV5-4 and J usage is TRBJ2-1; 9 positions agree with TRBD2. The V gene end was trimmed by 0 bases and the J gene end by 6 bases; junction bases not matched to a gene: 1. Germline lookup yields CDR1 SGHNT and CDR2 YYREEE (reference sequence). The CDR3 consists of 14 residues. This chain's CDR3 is CASSLVAGANEQFF. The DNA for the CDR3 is TGTGCCAGCAGCTTGGTAGCGGGAGCCAATGAGCAGTTCTTC. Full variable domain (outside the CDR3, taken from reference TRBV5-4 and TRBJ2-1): ETGVTQSPTHLIKTRGQQVTLRCSSQSGHNTVSWYQQALGQGPQFIFQYYREEENGRGNFPPRFSGLQFPNYSSELNVNALELDDSALYLCASSLVAGANEQFFGPGTRLTVL.

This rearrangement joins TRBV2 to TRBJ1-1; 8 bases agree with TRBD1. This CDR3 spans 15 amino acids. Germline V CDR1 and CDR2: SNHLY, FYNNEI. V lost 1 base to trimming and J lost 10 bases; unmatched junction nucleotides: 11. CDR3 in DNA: TGTGCCAGCAGTGAAGACAGGGGGGCGCGAGACGGAGCTTTCTTT. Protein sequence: CASSEDRGARDGAFF.

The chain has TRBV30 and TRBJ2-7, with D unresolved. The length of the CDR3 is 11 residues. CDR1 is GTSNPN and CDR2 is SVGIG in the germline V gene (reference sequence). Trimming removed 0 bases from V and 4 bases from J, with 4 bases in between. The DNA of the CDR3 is TGTGCCTGGAGTGTGAGGTACGAGCAGTACTTC. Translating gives CAWSVRYEQYF. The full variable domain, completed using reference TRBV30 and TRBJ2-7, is SQTIHQWPATLVQPVGSPLSLECTVEGTSNPNLYWYRQAAGRGLQLLFYSVGIGQISSEVPQNLSASRPQDRQFILSSKKLLLSDSGFYLCAWSVRYEQYFGPGTRLTVT.

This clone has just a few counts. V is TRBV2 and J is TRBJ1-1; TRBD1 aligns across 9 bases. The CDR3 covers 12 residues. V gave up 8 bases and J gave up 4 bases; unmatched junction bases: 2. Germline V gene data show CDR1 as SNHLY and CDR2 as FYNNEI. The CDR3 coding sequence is TGTGCCAGCCAGACAGGGGGCACTGAAGCTTTCTTT. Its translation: CASQTGGTEAFF.

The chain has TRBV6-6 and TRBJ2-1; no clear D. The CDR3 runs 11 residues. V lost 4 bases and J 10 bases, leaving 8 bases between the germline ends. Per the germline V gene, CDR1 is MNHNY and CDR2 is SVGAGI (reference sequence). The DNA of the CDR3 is TGTGCCAGCAGTTCCCCTAGGGAGCAGTTCTTC. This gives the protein CASSSPREQFF.

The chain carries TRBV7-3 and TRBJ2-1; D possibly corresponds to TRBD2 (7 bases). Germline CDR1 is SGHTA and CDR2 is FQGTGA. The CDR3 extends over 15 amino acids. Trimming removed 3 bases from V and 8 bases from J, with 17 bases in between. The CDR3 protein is CASSFLAAKGDEQFF. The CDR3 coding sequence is TGTGCCAGCAGCTTTCTAGCGGCCAAGGGGGATGAGCAGTTCTTC.